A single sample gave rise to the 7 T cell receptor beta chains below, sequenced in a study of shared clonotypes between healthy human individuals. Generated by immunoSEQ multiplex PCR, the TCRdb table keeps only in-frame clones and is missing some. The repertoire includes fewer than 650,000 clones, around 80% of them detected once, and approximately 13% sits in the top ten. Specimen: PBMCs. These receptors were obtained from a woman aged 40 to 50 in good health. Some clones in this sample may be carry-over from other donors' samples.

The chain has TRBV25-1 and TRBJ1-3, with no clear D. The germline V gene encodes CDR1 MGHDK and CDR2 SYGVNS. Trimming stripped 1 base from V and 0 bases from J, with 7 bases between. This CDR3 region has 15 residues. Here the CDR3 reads CASSESKSSGNTIYF. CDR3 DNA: TGTGCCAGCAGTGAATCAAAGTCCTCTGGAAACACCATATATTTT.

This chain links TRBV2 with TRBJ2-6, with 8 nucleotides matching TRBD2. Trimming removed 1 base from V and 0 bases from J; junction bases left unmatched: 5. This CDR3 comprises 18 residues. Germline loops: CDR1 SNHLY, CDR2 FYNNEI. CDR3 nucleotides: TGTGCCAGCAGTGAAGGTGGTAGCGGGAACTCTGGGGCCAACGTCCTGACTTTC. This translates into CASSEGGSGNSGANVLTF. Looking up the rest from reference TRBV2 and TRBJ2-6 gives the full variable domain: EPEVTQTPSHQVTQMGQEVILRCVPISNHLYFYWYRQILGQKVEFLVSFYNNEISEKSEIFDDQFSVERPDGSNFTLKIRSTKLEDSAMYFCASSEGGSGNSGANVLTFGAGSRLTVL.

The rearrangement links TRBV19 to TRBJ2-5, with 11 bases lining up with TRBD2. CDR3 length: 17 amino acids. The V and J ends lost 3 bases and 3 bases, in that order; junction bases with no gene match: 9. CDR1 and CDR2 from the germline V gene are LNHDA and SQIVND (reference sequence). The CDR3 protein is CASSIRGLAGTEETQYF. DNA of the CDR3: TGTGCCAGTAGTATTCGAGGACTAGCGGGTACGGAAGAGACCCAGTACTTC.

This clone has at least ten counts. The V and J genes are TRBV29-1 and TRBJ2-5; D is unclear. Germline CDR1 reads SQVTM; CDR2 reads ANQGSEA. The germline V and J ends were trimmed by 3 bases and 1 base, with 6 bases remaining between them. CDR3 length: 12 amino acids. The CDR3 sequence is CSVDLGQETQYF. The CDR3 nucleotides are TGCAGCGTTGATCTAGGCCAAGAGACCCAGTACTTC.

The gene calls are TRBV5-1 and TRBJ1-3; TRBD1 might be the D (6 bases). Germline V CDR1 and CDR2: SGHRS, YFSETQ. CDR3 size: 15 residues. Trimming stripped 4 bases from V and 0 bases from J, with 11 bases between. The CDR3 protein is CASSPRTVSGNTIYF. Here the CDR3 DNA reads TGCGCCAGCAGCCCAAGGACAGTCTCTGGAAACACCATATATTTT.

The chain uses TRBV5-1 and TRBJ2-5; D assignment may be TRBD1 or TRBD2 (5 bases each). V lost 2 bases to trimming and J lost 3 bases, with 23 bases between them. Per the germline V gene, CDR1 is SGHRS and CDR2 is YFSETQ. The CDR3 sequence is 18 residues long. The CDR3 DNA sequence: TGCGCCAGCAGCTTTTTACCGCCGGGACCCCTTGGGGAAGAGACCCAGTACTTC. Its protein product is CASSFLPPGPLGEETQYF.

The CDR3 loop reads CASTPDGSYEQYF. The CDR3 bases are TGTGCCAGCACCCCGGACGGATCCTACGAGCAGTACTTC. The rearrangement links TRBV6-6 to TRBJ2-5; D not resolved. With the DNA end fitting TRBJ2-7 better, the J assignment may be wrong. CDR3 length: 13 amino acids. CDR1 MNHNY and CDR2 SVGAGI come from the germline V gene (reference sequence).